This TCR beta chain appears in the sequencing data of a study of blood T cell repertoires in COVID-19. Study as a whole: Whether acute or convalescent, the COVID-19 samples came from the United States, Italy and Spain.

TCRdb's copy holds only in-frame clones and misses some; the assay was immunoSEQ multiplex PCR. The table records about 120,000 clones, 90% of them present only once. Germline CDR1 reads SGHRS; CDR2 reads YFSETQ. Trimming removed 6 bases at V and 1 base at J, with 13 bases between. There are 14 residues in the CDR3. The J gene is TRBJ1-1, the V gene TRBV5-1; D not certain. Sequenced material: peripheral blood. This receptor was taken from a woman aged 55-70 years with COVID-19, enrolled during active disease. The CDR3 DNA follows: TGCGCCAGCACGGAGGTCCCCGGGAACACTGAAGCTTTCTTT. Translation gives CASTEVPGNTEAFF.